These 3 T cell receptor beta chains came from one sample sequenced in a study of graft-versus-host responses after intestinal transplantation. Their specific antigens are unknown. The table came from immunoSEQ multiplex PCR; TCRdb's copy has only in-frame clones and leaves some out. Here the sample spans 120,000 or so clones, approximately 92% being singletons. The source was unstimulated CD8+ T cells sorted from spleen or lymph node cells, collected before intestinal transplant. These receptors were taken from a human donor who received an intestinal transplant.

The chain couples TRBV10-1 to TRBJ2-3, with 7 bases matching TRBD2. Germline V gene sequence: CDR1 WNHNN, CDR2 SYGVQD (reference sequence). This CDR3 is 15 amino acids long. J was trimmed by 0 bases and V by 2 bases; bases with no gene match: 2. CDR3 sequence reads: CASSEGRGSTDTQYF. The DNA for the CDR3 is TGCGCCAGCAGTGAGGGGCGGGGGAGCACAGATACGCAGTATTTT.

CDR3 loop: CASSPTDRGLEETQYF. DNA for the CDR3: TGTGCCAGCTCGCCCACAGACAGGGGGTTGGAAGAGACCCAGTACTTC. The chain links TRBV18 to TRBJ2-5; 9 nucleotides match TRBD1. This CDR3 contains 16 residues. Germline V CDR1 and CDR2: KGHSH, LQKENI. Trimming removed 6 bases from V and 3 bases from J; junction bases left unmatched: 11.

The chain combines TRBV18 with TRBJ2-1; no clear D. V dropped 1 base and J dropped 3 bases, with 7 bases sitting between them. Germline assignment: CDR1 KGHSH and CDR2 LQKENI. The CDR3 extends over 14 amino acids. The CDR3 loop reads CASSPLNYYNEQFF. The CDR3 nucleotides read TGTGCCAGCTCACCACTTAACTACTACAATGAGCAGTTCTTC.